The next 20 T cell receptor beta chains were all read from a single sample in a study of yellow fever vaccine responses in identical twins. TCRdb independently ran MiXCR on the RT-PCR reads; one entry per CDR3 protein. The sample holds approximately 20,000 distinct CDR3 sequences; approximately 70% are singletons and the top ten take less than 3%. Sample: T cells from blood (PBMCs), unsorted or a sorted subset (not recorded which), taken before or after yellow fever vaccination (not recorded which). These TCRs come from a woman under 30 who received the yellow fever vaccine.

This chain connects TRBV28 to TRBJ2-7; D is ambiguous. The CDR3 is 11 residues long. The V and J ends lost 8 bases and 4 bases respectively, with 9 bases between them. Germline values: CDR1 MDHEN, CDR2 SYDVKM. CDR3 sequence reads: CASWLGYEQYF. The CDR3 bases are TGTGCCAGCTGGCTAGGGTACGAGCAGTACTTC.

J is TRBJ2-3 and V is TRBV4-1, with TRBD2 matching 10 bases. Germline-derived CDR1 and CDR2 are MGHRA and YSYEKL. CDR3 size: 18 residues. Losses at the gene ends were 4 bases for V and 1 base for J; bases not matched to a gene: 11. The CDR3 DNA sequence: TGCGCCAGCAGCCCACCTACTCACACTAGCGGGGGCACAGATACGCAGTATTTT. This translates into CASSPPTHTSGGTDTQYF.

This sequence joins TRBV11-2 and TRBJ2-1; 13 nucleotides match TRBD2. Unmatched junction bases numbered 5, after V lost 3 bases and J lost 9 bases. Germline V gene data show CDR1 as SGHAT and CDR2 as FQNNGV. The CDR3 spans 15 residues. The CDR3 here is CASSFGTSGIFEQFF. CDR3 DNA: TGTGCCAGCAGCTTCGGGACTAGCGGGATATTTGAGCAGTTCTTC.

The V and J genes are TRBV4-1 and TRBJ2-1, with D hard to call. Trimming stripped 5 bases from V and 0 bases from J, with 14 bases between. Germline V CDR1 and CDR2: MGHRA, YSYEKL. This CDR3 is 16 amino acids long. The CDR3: CASSLEPLSSYNEQFF. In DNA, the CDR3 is TGCGCCAGCAGCTTAGAGCCGCTAAGCTCCTACAATGAGCAGTTCTTC.

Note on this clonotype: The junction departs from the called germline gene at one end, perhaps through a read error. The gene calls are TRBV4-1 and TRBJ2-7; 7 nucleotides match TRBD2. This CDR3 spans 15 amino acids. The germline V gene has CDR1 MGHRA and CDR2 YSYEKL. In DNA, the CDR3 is TGCGCCAGCAGTCAAGTGGGCGCTAGCGGCTACGAGCAGTACTTC. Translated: CASSQVGASGYEQYF.

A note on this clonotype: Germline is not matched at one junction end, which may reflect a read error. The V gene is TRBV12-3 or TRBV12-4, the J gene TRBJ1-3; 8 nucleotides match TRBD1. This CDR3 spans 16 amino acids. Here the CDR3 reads CASSLLDRGSALACLF. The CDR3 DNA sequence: TGTGCCAGCAGTTTACTCGACAGGGGATCGGCTTTGGCATGTCTTTTT.

The CDR3 reads CASSLVVKNTEAFF. Written as DNA, the CDR3 is TGTGCCAGCAGCTTGGTCGTCAAGAACACTGAAGCTTTCTTT. The chain links TRBV5-4 to TRBJ1-1; no reliable D call. The CDR3 consists of 14 residues. Germline-derived CDR1 and CDR2 are SGHNT and YYREEE (reference sequence). Trimming removed 0 bases at V and 1 base at J, with 7 bases between.

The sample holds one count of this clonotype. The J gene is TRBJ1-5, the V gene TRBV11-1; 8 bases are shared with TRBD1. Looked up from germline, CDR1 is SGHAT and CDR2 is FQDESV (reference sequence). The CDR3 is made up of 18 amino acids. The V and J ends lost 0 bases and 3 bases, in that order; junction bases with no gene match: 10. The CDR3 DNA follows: TGTGCCAGCAGCTTAGCTACCACACAGGGGGTCCTCAATCAGCCCCAGCATTTT. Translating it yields CASSLATTQGVLNQPQHF.

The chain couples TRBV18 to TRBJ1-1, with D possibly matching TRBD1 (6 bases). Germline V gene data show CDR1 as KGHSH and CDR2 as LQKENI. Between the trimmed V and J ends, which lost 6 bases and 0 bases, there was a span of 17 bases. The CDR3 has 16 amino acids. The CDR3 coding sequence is TGTGCCAGCTCCCCCAGACCGGGACAACTGAACACTGAAGCTTTCTTT. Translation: CASSPRPGQLNTEAFF.

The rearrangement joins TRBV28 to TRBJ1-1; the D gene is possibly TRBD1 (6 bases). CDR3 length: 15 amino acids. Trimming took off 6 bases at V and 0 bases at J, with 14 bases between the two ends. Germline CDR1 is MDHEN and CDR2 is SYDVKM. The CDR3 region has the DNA TGTGCCAGCAGCCCCCCCCAGGGGATGAACACTGAAGCTTTCTTT. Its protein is CASSPPQGMNTEAFF.

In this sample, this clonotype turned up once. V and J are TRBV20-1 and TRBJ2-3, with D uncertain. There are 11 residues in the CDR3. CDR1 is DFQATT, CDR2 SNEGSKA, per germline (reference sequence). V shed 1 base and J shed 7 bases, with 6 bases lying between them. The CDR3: CSARVANTQYF. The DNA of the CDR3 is TGCAGTGCTAGAGTGGCAAATACGCAGTATTTT.

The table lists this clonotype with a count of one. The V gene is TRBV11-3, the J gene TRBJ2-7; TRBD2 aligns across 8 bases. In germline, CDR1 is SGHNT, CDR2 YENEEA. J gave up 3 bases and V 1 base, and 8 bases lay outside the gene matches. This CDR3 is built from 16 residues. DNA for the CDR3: TGTGCCAGCAGCTTAGTATTCCTAGCGGGCTACTACGAGCAGTACTTC. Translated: CASSLVFLAGYYEQYF.

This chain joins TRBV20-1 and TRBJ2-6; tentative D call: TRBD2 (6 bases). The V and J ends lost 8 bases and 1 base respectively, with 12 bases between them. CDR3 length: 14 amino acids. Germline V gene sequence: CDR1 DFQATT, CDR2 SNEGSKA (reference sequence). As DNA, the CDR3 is TGCAGTTCGTTTGCGGGGTCTGGGGCCAACGTCCTGACTTTC. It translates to CSSFAGSGANVLTF.

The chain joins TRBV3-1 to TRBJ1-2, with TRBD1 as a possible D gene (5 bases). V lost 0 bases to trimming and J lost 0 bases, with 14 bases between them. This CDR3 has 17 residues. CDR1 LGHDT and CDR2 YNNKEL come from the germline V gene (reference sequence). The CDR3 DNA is TGTGCCAGCAGCCAAGAATGGGGCAGACAAGCTAACTATGGCTACACCTTC. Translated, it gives CASSQEWGRQANYGYTF.

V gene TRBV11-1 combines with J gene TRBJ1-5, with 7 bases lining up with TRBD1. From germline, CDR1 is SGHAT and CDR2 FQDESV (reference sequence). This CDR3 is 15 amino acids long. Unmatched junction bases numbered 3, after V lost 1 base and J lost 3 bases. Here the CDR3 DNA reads TGTGCCAGCAGCTTAGGAGGGACAGACAATCAGCCCCAGCATTTT. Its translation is CASSLGGTDNQPQHF. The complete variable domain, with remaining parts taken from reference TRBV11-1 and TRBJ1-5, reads EAEVAQSPRYKITEKSQAVAFWCDPISGHATLYWYRQILGQGPELLVQFQDESVVDDSQLPKDRFSAERLKGVDSTLKIQPAELGDSAMYLCASSLGGTDNQPQHFGDGTRLSIL.

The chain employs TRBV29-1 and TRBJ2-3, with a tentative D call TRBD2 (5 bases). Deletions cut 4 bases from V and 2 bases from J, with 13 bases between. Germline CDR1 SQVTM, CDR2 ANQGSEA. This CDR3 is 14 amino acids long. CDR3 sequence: CSVGLAWATDTQYF. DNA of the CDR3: TGCAGCGTTGGGCTAGCATGGGCCACAGATACGCAGTATTTT.

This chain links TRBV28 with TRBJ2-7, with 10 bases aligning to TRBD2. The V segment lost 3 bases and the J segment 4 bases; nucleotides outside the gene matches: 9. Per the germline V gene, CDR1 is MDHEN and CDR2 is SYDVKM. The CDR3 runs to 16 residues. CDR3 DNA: TGTGCCAGCAGTTTCTATAGCGGGAGGCTTGGGTACGAGCAGTACTTC. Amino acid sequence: CASSFYSGRLGYEQYF.

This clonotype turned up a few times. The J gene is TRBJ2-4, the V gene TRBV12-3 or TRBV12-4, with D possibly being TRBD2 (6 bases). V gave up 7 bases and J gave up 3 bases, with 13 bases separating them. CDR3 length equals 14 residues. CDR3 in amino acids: CASTLTGVKNIQYF. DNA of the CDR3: TGTGCCAGCACACTTACGGGGGTCAAAAACATTCAGTACTTC.

Written as DNA, the CDR3 is TGTGCCAGCAGCCTACTAAGCGGAGGCCCCGCCGGGGAGCTGTTTTTT. This gives the protein CASSLLSGGPAGELFF. V gene TRBV5-5 combines with J gene TRBJ2-2; TRBD2 might be the D (5 bases). Trimming cost V 4 bases and J 6 bases, with 19 bases left between them. The V gene's germline CDR1 is SGHKS and CDR2 YYEKEE (reference sequence). The CDR3 is 16 amino acids.

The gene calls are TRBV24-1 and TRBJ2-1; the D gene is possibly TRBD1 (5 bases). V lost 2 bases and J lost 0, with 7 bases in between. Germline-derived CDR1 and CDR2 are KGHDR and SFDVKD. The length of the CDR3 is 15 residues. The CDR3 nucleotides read TGTGCCACCAGTGATTCGACAGTCTCCTACAATGAGCAGTTCTTC. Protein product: CATSDSTVSYNEQFF.